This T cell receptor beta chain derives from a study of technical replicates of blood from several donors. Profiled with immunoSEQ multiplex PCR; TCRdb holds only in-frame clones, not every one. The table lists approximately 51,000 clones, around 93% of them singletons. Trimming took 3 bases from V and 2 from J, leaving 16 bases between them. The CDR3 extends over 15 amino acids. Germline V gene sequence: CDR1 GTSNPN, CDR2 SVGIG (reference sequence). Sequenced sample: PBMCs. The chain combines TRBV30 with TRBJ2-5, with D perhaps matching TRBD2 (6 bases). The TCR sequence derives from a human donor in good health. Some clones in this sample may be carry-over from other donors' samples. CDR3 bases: TGTGCCTGGAGGACGAGGTCGGCGGGGCAAGAGACCCAGTACTTC. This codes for CAWRTRSAGQETQYF.